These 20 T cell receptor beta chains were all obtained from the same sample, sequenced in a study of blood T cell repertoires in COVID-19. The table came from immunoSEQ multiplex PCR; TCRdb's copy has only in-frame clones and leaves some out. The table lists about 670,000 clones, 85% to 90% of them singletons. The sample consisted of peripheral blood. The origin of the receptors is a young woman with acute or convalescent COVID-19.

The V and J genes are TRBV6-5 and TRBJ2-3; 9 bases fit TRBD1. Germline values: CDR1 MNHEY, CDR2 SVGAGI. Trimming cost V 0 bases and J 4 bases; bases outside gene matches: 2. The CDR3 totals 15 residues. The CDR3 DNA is TGTGCCAGCAGTTACTCGACAGGGGGGGCAGATACGCAGTATTTT. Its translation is CASSYSTGGADTQYF.

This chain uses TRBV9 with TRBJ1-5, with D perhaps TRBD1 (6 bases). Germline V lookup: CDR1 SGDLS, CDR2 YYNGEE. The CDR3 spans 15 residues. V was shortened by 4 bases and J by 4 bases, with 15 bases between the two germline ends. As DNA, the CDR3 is TGTGCCAGCAGCCCTTCAGGGACACCTAATCAGCCCCAGCATTTT. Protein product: CASSPSGTPNQPQHF.

The CDR3 DNA is TGCGCCAGCAGCCAGGGACAGGGGGAAGGATATGGCTACACCTTC. Its protein product is CASSQGQGEGYGYTF. V is TRBV4-1 and J is TRBJ1-2, with 11 bases that match TRBD1. The V and J ends lost 3 bases and 5 bases, in that order; junction bases with no gene match: 5. Germline CDR1 MGHRA, CDR2 YSYEKL. This CDR3 region has 15 residues.

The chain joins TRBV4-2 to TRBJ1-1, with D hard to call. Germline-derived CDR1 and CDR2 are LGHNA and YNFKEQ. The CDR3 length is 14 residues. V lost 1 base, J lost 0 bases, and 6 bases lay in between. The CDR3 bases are TGTGCCAGCAGCCAAGTACAGATGAACACTGAAGCTTTCTTT. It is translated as CASSQVQMNTEAFF.

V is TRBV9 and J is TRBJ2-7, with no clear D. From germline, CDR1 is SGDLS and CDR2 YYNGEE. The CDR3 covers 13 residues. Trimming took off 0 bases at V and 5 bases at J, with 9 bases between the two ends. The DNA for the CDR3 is TGTGCCAGCAGCGTAGTCCCCACTGACGAGCAGTACTTC. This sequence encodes CASSVVPTDEQYF.

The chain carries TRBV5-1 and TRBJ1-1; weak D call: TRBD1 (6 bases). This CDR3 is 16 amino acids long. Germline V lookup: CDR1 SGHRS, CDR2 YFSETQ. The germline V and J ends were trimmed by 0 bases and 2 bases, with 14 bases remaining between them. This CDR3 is CASSLALGQLNTEAFF. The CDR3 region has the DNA TGCGCCAGCAGCTTGGCCTTAGGACAGTTAAACACTGAAGCTTTCTTT.

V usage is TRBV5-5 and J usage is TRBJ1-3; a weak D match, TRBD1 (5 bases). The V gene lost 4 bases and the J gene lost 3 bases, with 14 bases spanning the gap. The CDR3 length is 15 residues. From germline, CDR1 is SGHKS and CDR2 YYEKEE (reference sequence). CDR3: CASSQVQGGGNTIYF. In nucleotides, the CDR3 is TGTGCCAGCAGCCAGGTCCAGGGTGGTGGAAACACCATATATTTT. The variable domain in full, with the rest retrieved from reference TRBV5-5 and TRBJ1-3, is DAGVTQSPTHLIKTRGQQVTLRCSPISGHKSVSWYQQVLGQGPQFIFQYYEKEERGRGNFPDRFSARQFPNYSSELNVNALLLGDSALYLCASSQVQGGGNTIYFGEGSWLTVV.

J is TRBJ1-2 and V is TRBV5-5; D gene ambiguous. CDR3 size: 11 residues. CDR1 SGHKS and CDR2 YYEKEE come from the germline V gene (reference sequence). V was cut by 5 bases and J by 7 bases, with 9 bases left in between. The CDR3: CASRGTSGYTF. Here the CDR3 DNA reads TGTGCCAGCAGGGGCACATCTGGCTACACCTTC.

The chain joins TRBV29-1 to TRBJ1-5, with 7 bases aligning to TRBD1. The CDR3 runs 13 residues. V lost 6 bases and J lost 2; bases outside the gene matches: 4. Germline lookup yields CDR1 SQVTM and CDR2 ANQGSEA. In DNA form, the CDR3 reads TGCAGCGTGGCCACAGGGGGCAATCAGCCCCAGCATTTT. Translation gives CSVATGGNQPQHF.

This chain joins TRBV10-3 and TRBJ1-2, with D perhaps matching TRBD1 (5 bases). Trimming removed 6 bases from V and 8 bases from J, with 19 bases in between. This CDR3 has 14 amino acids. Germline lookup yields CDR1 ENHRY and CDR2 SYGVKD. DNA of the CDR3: TGTGCCATCAGCCCCGGGGGGGACGGGGCGGGCTACACCTTC. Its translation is CAISPGGDGAGYTF.

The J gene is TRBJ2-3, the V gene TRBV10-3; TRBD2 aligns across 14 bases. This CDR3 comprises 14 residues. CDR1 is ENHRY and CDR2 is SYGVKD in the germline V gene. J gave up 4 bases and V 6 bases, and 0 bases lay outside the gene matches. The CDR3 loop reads CAIRTSGGADTQYF. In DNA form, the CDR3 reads TGTGCCATCAGGACTAGCGGGGGGGCAGATACGCAGTATTTT.

The CDR3 nucleotides are TGTGCCACCTCGGGGTTCGGACGGAACACTGAAGCTTTCTTT. Translating gives CATSGFGRNTEAFF. The chain recombines TRBV25-1 with TRBJ1-1; D not resolved. Per germline, CDR1 MGHDK and CDR2 SYGVNS. This CDR3 has 14 amino acids. V was trimmed by 10 bases and J by 1 base, leaving 16 bases between them.

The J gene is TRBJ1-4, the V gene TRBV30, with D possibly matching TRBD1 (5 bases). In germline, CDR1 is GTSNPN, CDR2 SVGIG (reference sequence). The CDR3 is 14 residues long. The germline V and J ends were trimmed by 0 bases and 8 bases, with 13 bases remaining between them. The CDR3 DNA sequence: TGTGCCTGGAGTGTAGGAGGAGGGGCGGAAAAACTGTTTTTT. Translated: CAWSVGGGAEKLFF.

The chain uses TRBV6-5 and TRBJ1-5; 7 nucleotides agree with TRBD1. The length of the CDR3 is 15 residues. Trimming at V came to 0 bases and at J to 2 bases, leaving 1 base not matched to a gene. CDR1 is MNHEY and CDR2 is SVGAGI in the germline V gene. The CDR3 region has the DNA TGTGCCAGCAGTTACTCAGGGACAGGCAATCAGCCCCAGCATTTT. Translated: CASSYSGTGNQPQHF.

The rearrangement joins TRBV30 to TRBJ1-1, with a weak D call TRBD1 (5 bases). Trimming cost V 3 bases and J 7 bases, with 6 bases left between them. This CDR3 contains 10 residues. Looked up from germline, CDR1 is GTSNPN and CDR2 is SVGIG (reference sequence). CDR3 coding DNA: TGTGCCTGGAGCAGGGTTGAAGCTTTCTTT. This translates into CAWSRVEAFF.

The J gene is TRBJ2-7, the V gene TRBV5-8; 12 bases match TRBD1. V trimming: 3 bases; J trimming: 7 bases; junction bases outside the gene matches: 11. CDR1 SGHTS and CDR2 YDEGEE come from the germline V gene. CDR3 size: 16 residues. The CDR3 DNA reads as TGTGCCAGCAGCTGGACGCCGGGACAGGGGGCTCGAGAGCAGTACTTC. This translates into CASSWTPGQGAREQYF.

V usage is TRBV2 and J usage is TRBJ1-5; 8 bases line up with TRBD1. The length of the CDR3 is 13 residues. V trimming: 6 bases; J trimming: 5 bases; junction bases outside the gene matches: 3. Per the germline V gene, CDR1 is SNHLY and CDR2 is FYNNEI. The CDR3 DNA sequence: TGTGCCAGCAGGGACAGGGAAGATCAGCCCCAGCATTTT. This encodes CASRDREDQPQHF.

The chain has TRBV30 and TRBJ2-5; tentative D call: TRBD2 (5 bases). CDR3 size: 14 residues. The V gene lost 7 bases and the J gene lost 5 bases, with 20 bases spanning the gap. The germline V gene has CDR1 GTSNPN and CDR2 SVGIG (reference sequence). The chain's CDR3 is CAFSTNALWETQYF. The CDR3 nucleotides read TGTGCCTTCTCGACTAACGCCCTCTGGGAGACCCAGTACTTC.

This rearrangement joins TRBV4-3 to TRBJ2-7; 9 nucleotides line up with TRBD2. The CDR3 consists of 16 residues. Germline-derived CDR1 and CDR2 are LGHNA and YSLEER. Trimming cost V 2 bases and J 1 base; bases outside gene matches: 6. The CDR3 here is CASSQRLAGISYEQYF. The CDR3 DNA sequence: TGCGCCAGCAGCCAACGCCTAGCGGGGATTTCCTACGAGCAGTACTTC.

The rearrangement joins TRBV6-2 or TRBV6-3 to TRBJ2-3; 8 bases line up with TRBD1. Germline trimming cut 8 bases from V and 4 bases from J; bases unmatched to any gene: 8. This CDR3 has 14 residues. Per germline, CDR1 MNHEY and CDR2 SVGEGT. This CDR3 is CASGQGQGSDTQYF. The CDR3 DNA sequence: TGTGCCAGCGGCCAAGGACAGGGATCAGATACGCAGTATTTT.